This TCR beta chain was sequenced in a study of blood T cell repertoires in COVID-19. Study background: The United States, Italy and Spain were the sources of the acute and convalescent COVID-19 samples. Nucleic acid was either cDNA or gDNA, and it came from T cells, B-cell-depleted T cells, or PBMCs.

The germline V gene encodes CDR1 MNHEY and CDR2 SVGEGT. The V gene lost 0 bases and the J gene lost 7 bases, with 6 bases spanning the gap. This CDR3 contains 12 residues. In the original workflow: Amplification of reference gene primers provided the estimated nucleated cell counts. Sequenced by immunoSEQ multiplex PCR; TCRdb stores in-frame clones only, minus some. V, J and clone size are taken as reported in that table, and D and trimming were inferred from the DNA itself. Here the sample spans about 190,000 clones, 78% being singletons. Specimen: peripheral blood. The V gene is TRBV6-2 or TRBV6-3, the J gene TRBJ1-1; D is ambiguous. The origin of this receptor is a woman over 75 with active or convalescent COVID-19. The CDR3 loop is CASSYSYNEAFF. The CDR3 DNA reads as TGTGCCAGCAGTTACTCTTATAATGAAGCTTTCTTT.